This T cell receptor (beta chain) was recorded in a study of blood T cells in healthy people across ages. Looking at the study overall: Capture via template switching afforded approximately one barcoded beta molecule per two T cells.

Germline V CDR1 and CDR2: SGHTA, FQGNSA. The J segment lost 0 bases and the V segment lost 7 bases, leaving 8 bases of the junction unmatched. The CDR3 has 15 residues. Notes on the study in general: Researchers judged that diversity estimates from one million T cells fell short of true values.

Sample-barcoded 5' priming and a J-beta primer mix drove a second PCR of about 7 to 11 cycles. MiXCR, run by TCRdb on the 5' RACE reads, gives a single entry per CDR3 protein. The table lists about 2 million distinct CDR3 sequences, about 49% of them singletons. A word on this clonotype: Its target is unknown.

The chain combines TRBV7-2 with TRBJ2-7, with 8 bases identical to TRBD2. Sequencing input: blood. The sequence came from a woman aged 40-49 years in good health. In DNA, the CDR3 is TGTGCCAGCATCCTCGGGGGGGCTAGCTCCTACGAGCAGTACTTC. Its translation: CASILGGASSYEQYF. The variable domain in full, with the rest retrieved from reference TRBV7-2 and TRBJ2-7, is GAGVSQSPSNKVTEKGKDVELRCDPISGHTALYWYRQSLGQGLEFLIYFQGNSAPDKSGLPSDRFSAERTGGSVSTLTIQRTQQEDSAVYLCASILGGASSYEQYFGPGTRLTVT.